These T cell receptor beta chains were read from a single sample in a study of yellow fever vaccine responses in identical twins. TCRdb re-called the RT-PCR reads with MiXCR, one entry per CDR3 protein. Among 30,000 to 40,000 distinct CDR3 sequences listed, about 63% were seen once. The sample was T cells from blood (PBMCs), unsorted or a sorted subset (not recorded which), taken before or after yellow fever vaccination (not recorded which). These receptors all come from a woman aged 18-29 years who received the yellow fever vaccine. CDR3s include the opening cysteine and the closing phenylalanine or tryptophan. A D gene is named only where the DNA matches it firmly. Size is omitted from some rows. Given values are once, few, many or a class for expanded clones.

D gene	CDR3 length	clone size	J gene	V gene	CDR3 protein	CDR3 DNA
-	14	-	TRBJ1-1	TRBV29-1	CSVDRGGKNTEAFF	TGCAGCGTTGACAGGGGAGGGAAGAACACTGAAGCTTTCTTT
-	14	-	TRBJ2-1	TRBV6-1	CASSDPGGRDEQFF	TGTGCCAGCAGTGATCCGGGTGGTCGGGATGAGCAGTTCTTC
-	15	-	TRBJ2-1	TRBV7-6	CASSLGVGEADEQFF	TGTGCCAGCAGCTTAGGAGTAGGGGAAGCTGATGAGCAGTTCTTC
TRBD1	14	-	TRBJ2-5	TRBV11-1	CASSLGQPQETQYF	TGTGCCAGCAGCTTGGGACAGCCCCAAGAGACCCAGTACTTC
-	11	-	TRBJ2-1	TRBV10-3	CAISGSGAQFF	TGTGCCATCAGTGGGAGCGGTGCGCAGTTCTTC
TRBD1	12	-	TRBJ2-1	TRBV15	CATSRDQGQSFF	TGTGCCACCAGCAGAGATCAGGGACAGTCGTTCTTC
TRBD2	14	once	TRBJ2-7	TRBV7-6	CASSSTSGSYEQYF	TGTGCCAGCAGCTCAACTAGCGGGAGTTACGAGCAGTACTTC
-	16	-	TRBJ2-2	TRBV11-1	CASTPASKGVPGSCFF	-
-	15	-	TRBJ2-1	TRBV6-1	CASSSMGGYYNEQFF	TGTGCCAGCAGCTCCATGGGGGGCTATTACAATGAGCAGTTCTTC
TRBD2	17	-	TRBJ2-3	TRBV28	CASTPFEAGLSTDTQYF	TGTGCCAGCACTCCCTTCGAAGCGGGACTTAGCACAGATACGCAGTATTTT
-	13	-	TRBJ2-1	TRBV19	CASSGIIGNEQFF	TGTGCCAGTAGCGGGATAATAGGTAATGAGCAGTTCTTC
-	13	-	TRBJ1-1	TRBV7-6	CASSSMMNTEAFF	TGTGCCAGCAGCTCGATGATGAACACTGAAGCTTTCTTT
-	14	-	TRBJ1-1	TRBV18	CASSPQEGNTEAFF	TGTGCCAGCTCACCCCAGGAAGGGAACACTGAAGCTTTCTTT
TRBD1	18	-	TRBJ1-1	TRBV18	CASSPPDRGPGWNTEAFF	TGTGCCAGCTCACCACCGGACAGGGGGCCGGGTTGGAACACTGAAGCTTTCTTT
-	15	-	TRBJ2-5	TRBV2	CASSEGQVFQETQYF	TGTGCCAGCAGTGAAGGACAGGTTTTCCAAGAGACCCAGTACTTC
-	19	once	TRBJ2-1	TRBV7-6	CASSLNPPVRYSSYNEQFF	TGTGCCAGCAGCTTAAACCCTCCAGTGCGCTACAGCTCCTACAATGAGCAGTTCTTC
TRBD1	13	few	TRBJ1-1	TRBV12-3/TRBV12-4	CASSRGLATEAFF	TGTGCCAGCAGTAGGGGGCTGGCCACTGAAGCTTTCTTT
TRBD2	14	-	TRBJ2-7	TRBV28	CASSPLASNDEQYF	TGTGCCAGCAGCCCACTAGCGTCAAATGACGAGCAGTACTTC
-	14	-	TRBJ2-1	TRBV5-1	CASSLGGQGGEQFF	TGCGCCAGCAGCTTGGGCGGGCAGGGAGGAGAGCAGTTCTTC
TRBD2	16	-	TRBJ2-5	TRBV11-2	CASRRLASRNQETQYF	TGTGCCAGCAGAAGACTAGCGAGCCGTAACCAAGAGACCCAGTACTTC
-	13	-	TRBJ1-2	TRBV7-2	CASSFAAGDGYTF	TGTGCCAGCAGCTTCGCGGCAGGGGATGGCTACACCTTC
-	14	-	TRBJ2-1	TRBV2	CASSRQLSYNEQFF	TGTGCCAGCAGTCGACAGTTATCCTACAATGAGCAGTTCTTC
-	16	-	TRBJ2-7	TRBV11-1	CASSLGLQGNYYEQYF	TGTGCCAGCAGCTTAGGACTCCAGGGCAATTACTACGAGCAGTACTTC
-	13	-	TRBJ2-2	TRBV7-9	CASSLGAPGELFF	TGTGCCAGCAGCTTAGGGGCTCCCGGGGAGCTGTTTTTT
TRBD2	15	-	TRBJ2-1	TRBV2	CASSEASGVYNEQFF	TGTGCCAGCAGTGAAGCAAGCGGGGTGTACAATGAGCAGTTCTTC
-	14	-	TRBJ2-1	TRBV5-6	CASSSTDFPPEQFF	TGTGCCAGCAGCTCCACTGACTTCCCCCCTGAGCAGTTCTTC
-	16	few	TRBJ2-7	TRBV10-1	CASSEMASGNSYEQYF	TGCGCCAGCAGTGAGATGGCAAGCGGAAACTCCTACGAGCAGTACTTC
TRBD2	15	-	TRBJ2-3	TRBV2	CASSGTSVSTDTQYF	TGTGCCAGCAGTGGGACTAGCGTGAGCACAGATACGCAGTATTTT
-	15	few	TRBJ2-2	TRBV5-4	CASRRAEEFSGELFF	TGTGCCAGCAGGAGGGCCGAAGAATTTAGCGGGGAGCTGTTTTTT
-	14	-	TRBJ2-3	TRBV20-1	CSASGTPRTDTQYF	TGCAGTGCTTCCGGGACTCCTAGAACAGATACGCAGTATTTT
-	18	once	TRBJ2-5	TRBV15	CATSRPLSPAGAEETQYF	TGTGCCACCAGCAGACCTCTCAGCCCCGCAGGGGCGGAAGAGACCCAGTACTTC
TRBD1	13	-	TRBJ2-7	TRBV18	CASSDRAGYEQYF	TGTGCCAGCTCGGACAGGGCTGGGTACGAGCAGTACTTC
-	13	-	TRBJ2-3	TRBV15	CATSRDNVDTQYF	TGTGCCACCAGCAGAGATAATGTTGATACGCAGTATTTT
-	13	-	TRBJ2-7	TRBV9	CASSDATTYEQYF	TGTGCCAGCAGCGACGCAACAACCTACGAGCAGTACTTC
-	17	once	TRBJ2-3	TRBV15	CATSRDWGAISTDTQYF	TGTGCCACCAGCAGAGATTGGGGCGCTATAAGCACAGATACGCAGTATTTT
-	16	few	TRBJ2-4	TRBV7-9	CASSRSDRLAKNIQYF	TGTGCCAGCAGCCGGTCCGATCGACTAGCCAAAAACATTCAGTACTTC
TRBD1	15	-	TRBJ2-7	TRBV15	CATSEDRGRVYEQYF	TGTGCCACCAGCGAAGACAGGGGAAGGGTTTACGAGCAGTACTTC